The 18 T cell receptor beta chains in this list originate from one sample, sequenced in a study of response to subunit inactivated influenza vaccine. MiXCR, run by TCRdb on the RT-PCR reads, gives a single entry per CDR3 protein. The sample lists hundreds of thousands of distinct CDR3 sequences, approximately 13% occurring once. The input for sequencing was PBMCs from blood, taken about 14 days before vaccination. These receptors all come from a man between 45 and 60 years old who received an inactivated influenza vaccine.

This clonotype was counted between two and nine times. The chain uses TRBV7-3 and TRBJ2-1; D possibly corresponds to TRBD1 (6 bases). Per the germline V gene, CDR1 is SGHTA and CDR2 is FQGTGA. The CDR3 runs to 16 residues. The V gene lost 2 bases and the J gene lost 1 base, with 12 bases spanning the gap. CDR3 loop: CASSLGGTLSYNEQFF. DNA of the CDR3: TGTGCCAGCAGCTTAGGTGGGACACTGTCCTACAATGAGCAGTTCTTC. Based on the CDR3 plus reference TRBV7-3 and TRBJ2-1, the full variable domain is GAGVSQTPSNKVTEKGKYVELRCDPISGHTALYWYRQSLGQGPEFLIYFQGTGAADDSGLPNDRFFAVRPEGSVSTLKIQRTERGDSAVYLCASSLGGTLSYNEQFFGPGTRLTVL.

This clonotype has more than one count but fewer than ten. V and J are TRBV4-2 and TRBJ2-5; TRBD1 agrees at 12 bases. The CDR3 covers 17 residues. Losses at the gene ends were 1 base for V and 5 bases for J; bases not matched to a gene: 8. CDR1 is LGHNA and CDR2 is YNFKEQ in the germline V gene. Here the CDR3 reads CASSQALPGQGAETQYF. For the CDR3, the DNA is TGTGCCAGCAGCCAAGCGCTTCCGGGACAGGGGGCGGAGACCCAGTACTTC.

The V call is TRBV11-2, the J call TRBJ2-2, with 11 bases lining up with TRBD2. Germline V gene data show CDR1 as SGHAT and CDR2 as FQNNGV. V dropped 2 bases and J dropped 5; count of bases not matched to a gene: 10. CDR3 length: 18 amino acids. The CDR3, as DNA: TGTGCCAGCAGCTTACTTCGGCTAGCGGGGGGTAGAACCGGGGAGCTGTTTTTT. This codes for CASSLLRLAGGRTGELFF.

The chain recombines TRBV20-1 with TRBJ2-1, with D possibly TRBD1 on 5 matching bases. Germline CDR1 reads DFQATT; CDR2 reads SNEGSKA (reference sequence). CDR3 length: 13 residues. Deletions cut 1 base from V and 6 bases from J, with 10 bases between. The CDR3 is CSARAQGSNEQFF. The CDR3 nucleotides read TGCAGTGCTAGAGCGCAGGGTTCCAATGAGCAGTTCTTC.

CDR3 in DNA: TGCGCCAGCAGCTCGACCCCCTCGAGCTCCTACAATGAGCAGTTCTTC. Translating it yields CASSSTPSSSYNEQFF. J is TRBJ2-1 and V is TRBV5-1; unclear D gene. The length of the CDR3 is 16 residues. CDR1 SGHRS and CDR2 YFSETQ come from the germline V gene. V shed 3 bases and J shed 0 bases, with 13 bases lying between them.

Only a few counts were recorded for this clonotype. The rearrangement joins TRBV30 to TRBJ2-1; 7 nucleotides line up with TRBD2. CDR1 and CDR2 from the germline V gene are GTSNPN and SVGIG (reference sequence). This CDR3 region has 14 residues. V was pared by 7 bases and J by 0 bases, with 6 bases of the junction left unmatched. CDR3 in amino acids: CAYTSVSSYNEQFF. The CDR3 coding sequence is TGTGCCTACACTAGCGTGAGCTCCTACAATGAGCAGTTCTTC.

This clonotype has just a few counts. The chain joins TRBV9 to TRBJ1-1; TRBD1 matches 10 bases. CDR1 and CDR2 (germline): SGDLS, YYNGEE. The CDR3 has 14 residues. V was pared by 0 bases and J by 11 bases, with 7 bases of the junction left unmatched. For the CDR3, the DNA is TGTGCCAGCAGCGTAGTGACAGGGGGCGATACGGCTTTCTTT. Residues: CASSVVTGGDTAFF.

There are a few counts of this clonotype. CDR3 DNA sequence: TGTGCCAGCGGGACAGCCGATGAGCAGTTCTTC. Protein product: CASGTADEQFF. This chain connects TRBV7-9 to TRBJ2-1; 7 positions agree with TRBD1. The V gene end was trimmed by 8 bases and the J gene end by 8 bases; junction bases not matched to a gene: 3. The CDR3 is 11 residues long. CDR1 and CDR2 from the germline V gene are SEHNR and FQNEAQ (reference sequence).

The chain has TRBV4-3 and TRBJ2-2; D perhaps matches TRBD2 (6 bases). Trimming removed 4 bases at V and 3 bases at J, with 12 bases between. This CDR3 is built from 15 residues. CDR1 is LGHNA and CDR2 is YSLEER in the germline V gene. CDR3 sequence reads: CASSPGVGDTGELFF. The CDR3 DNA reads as TGCGCCAGCAGCCCGGGGGTAGGGGACACCGGGGAGCTGTTTTTT.

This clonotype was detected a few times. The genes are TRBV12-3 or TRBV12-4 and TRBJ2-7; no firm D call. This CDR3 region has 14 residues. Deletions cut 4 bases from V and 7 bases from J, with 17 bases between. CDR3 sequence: CASSYRSTQFEQYF. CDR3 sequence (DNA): TGTGCCAGCAGTTACCGCAGCACCCAATTTGAGCAGTACTTC.

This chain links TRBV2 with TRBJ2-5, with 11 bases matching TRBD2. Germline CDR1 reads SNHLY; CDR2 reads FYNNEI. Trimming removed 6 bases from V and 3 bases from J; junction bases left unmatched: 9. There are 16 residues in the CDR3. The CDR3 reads CASSLTTSGTEETQYF. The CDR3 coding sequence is TGTGCCAGCAGCTTGACGACTAGCGGGACTGAAGAGACCCAGTACTTC.

Written as DNA, the CDR3 is TGTGCCAGCAGCCCGGACGTAGCGAACACCGGGGAGCTGTTTTTT. It encodes CASSPDVANTGELFF. This sequence joins TRBV6-2 or TRBV6-3 and TRBJ2-2; no clear D gene. V shed 6 bases and J shed 0 bases, with 11 bases lying between them. Germline-derived CDR1 and CDR2 are MNHEY and SVGEGT. CDR3 length: 15 residues.

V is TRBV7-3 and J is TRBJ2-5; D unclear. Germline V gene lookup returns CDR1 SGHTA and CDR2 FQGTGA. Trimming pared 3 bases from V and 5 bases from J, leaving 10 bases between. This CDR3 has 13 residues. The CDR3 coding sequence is TGTGCCAGCAGCTTGGGTTTCGATGAGACCCAGTACTTC. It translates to CASSLGFDETQYF.

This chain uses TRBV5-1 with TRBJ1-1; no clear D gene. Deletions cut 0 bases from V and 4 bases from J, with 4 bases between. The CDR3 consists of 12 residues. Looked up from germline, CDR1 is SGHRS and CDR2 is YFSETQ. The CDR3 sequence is CASSLDGTEAFF. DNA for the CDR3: TGCGCCAGCAGCTTGGACGGCACTGAAGCTTTCTTT.

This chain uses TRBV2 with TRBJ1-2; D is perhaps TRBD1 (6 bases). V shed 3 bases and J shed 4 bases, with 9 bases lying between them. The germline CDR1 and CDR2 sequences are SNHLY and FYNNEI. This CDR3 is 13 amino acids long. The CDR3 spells CASSEAGVYGYTF. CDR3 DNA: TGTGCCAGCAGTGAGGCAGGGGTCTATGGCTACACCTTC.

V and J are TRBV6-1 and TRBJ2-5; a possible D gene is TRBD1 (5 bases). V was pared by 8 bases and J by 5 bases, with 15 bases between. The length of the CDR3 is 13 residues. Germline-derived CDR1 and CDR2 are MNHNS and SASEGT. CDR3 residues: CASHQGYLETQYF. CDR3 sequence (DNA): TGTGCCAGCCACCAGGGATACCTTGAGACCCAGTACTTC.

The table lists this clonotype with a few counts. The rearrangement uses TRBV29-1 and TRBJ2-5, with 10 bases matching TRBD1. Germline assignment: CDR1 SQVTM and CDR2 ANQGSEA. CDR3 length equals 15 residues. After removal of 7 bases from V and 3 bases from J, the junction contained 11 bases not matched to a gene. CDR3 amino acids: CSADSWTGGKETQYF. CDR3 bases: TGCAGCGCCGATTCATGGACAGGGGGTAAAGAGACCCAGTACTTC.

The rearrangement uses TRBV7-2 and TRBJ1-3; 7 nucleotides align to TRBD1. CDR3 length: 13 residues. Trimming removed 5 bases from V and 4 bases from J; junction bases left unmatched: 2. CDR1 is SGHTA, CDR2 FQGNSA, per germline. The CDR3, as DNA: TGTGCCAGCAGCATGGACAGGGGAAACACCATATATTTT. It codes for CASSMDRGNTIYF.